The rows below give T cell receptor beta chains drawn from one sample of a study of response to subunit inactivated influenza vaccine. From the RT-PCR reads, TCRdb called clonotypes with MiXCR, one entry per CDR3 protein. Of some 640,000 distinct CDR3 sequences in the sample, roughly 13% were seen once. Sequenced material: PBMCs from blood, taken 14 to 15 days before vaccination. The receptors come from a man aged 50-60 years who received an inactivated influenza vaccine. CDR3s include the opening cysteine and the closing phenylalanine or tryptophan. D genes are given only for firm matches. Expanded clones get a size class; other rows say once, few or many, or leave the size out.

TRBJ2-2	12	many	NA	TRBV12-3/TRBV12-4	TGTGCCAGCAGTCCCTTCACCGGGGAGCTGTTTTTT	CASSPFTGELFF
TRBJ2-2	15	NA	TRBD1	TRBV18	TGTGCCAGCTCACGACAGGGGGCTATCACCGGGGAGCTGTTTTTT	CASSRQGAITGELFF
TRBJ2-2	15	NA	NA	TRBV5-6	TGTGCCAGCAACGCCGGGACGTTGAACACCGGGGAGCTGTTTTTT	CASNAGTLNTGELFF
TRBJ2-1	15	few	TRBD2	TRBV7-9	TGTGCCAGCAGCTGGTTAGCGGGAGGATACAATGAGCAGTTCTTC	CASSWLAGGYNEQFF
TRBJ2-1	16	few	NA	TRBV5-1	TGCGCCAGCAGCAGCCGCTCAAAAAGCTCCTACAATGAGCAGTTCTTC	CASSSRSKSSYNEQFF
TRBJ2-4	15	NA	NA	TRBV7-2	TGTGCCAGCAGCCTAACATACAGCACTGGAAACATTCAGTACTTC	CASSLTYSTGNIQYF
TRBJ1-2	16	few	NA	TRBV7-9	TGTGCCAGCAGCCCCAATCGGGGAGCCCTCACGAGGGGCTACACCTTC	CASSPNRGALTRGYTF
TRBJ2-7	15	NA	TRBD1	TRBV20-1	TGCAGTGCTAGAGACCTCCCGGGACAGTCATGGGAGCAGTACTTC	CSARDLPGQSWEQYF
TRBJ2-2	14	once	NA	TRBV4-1	TGCGCCAGCAGCCAATATACCGACACCGGGGAGCTGTTTTTT	CASSQYTDTGELFF
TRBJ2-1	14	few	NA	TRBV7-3	TGTGCCAGCAGCCCTAGCGCATTCTACAATGAGCAGTTCTTC	CASSPSAFYNEQFF
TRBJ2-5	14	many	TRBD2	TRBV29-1	TGCAGCGTGGCAGAACTAGCGAGTAAAGAGACCCAGTACTTC	CSVAELASKETQYF
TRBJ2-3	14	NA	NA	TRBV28	TGTGCCAGCAGTAAGGGACGAAACACAGATACGCAGTATTTT	CASSKGRNTDTQYF
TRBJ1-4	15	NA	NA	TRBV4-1	TGCGCCAGCAGCCAAGAAGAACAGTATAATGAAAAACTGTTTTTT	CASSQEEQYNEKLFF
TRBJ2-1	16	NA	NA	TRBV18	TGTGCCAGCTCACCCCCCGGGGTAGCGGACTACAATGAGCAGTTCTTC	CASSPPGVADYNEQFF
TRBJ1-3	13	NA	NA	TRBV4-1	TGCGCCAGCAGCCAACTGAGGGTGAACACCATATATTTT	CASSQLRVNTIYF
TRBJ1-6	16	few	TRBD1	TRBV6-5	TGTGCCAGCAGCTACTTCCTGGGACAGGGGGTTTCACCCCTCCACTTT	CASSYFLGQGVSPLHF
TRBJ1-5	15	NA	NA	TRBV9	TGTGCCAGCAGCGTAGGTTTTCAGGGCAATCAGCCCCAGCATTTT	CASSVGFQGNQPQHF
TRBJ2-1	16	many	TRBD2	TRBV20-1	TGCAGTGCAAGCGGGACTAGCGGGAGGGCCCGCAATGAGCAGTTCTTC	CSASGTSGRARNEQFF
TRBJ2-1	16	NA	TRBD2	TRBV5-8	TGTGCCAGCAGCATTAGCGGGCTTAGCTCCTACAATGAGCAGTTCTTC	CASSISGLSSYNEQFF
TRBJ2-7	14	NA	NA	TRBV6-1	TGTGCCAGCACCTACAGGGTACCGCCCTACGAGCAGTACTTC	CASTYRVPPYEQYF
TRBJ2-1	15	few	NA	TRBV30	TGTGCCTGGACTGACCCTGACAGTTATTTCAATGAGCAGTTCTTC	CAWTDPDSYFNEQFF
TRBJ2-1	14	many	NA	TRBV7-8	TGTGCCAGCACAAGACTAGGAGGCTACAATGAGCAGTTCTTC	CASTRLGGYNEQFF
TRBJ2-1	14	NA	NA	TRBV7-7	TGTGCTAGCAGCAAGACACCTTCCTACAATGAGCAGTTCTTC	CASSKTPSYNEQFF
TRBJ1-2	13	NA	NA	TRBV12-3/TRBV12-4	TGTGCCAGCAGTCCGGGGAGGAACTATGGCTACACCTTC	CASSPGRNYGYTF
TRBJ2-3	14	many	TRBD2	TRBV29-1	TGCAGCAGCGAGCGGGGAGTCGGCACAGATACGCAGTATTTT	CSSERGVGTDTQYF
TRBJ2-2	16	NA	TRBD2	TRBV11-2	TGTGCCAGCAGCCCCGACTCTAGCGGAAACACCGGGGAGCTGTTTTTT	CASSPDSSGNTGELFF
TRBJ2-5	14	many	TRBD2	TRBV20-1	TGCAGTGCTACGACTAGCGGGAGAGGAGAGACCCAGTACTTC	CSATTSGRGETQYF
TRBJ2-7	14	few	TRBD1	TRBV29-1	TGCAGCGTTGAAGTGACAGGGGGGTCCTACGAGCAGTACTTC	CSVEVTGGSYEQYF
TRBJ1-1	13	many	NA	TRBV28	TGTGCCAGCCGCGGGGGAGGGGGCACTGAAGCTTTCTTT	CASRGGGGTEAFF
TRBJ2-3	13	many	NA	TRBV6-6	TGTGCCAGCAGAAGACTCACCACAGATACGCAGTATTTT	CASRRLTTDTQYF
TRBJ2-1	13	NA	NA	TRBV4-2	TGTGCCAGCAGCCAAGACTCCCTCAATGAGCAGTTCTTC	CASSQDSLNEQFF
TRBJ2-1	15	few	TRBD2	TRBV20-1	TGCAGTGCCCTAGTCCCTAGCGGAAGCTACAATGAGCAGTTCTTC	CSALVPSGSYNEQFF
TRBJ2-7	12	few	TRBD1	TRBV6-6	TGTGCCAGCAGTACAACAGGGGCCGAGCAGTACTTC	CASSTTGAEQYF
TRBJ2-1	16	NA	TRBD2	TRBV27	TGTGCCAGCAGTTTATCTACGGTGGGAGGGTACAATGAGCAGTTCTTC	CASSLSTVGGYNEQFF
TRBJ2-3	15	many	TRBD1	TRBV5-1	TGCGCCAGCAGCACAGGGGGCATGGACACAGATACGCAGTATTTT	CASSTGGMDTDTQYF
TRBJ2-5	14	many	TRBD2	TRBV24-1	TGTGCCACCAGTCTGGGGGGGACCCAAGAGACCCAGTACTTC	CATSLGGTQETQYF
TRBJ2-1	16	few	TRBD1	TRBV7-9	TGTGCCAGCAGCTCTTTGGGACAGGGTTCTAGCAATGAGCAGTTCTTC	CASSSLGQGSSNEQFF
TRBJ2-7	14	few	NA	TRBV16	TGTGCCAGCAGCCAACGGACAAACTCCTACGAGCAGTACTTC	CASSQRTNSYEQYF
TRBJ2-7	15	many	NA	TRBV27	TGTGCCAGCAGTTTTCGAATCGGGGAGGGGGCCGAGCAGTACTTC	CASSFRIGEGAEQYF
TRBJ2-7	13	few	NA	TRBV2	TGTGCCAGCAGTGGTTCTGCGGCCTACGAGCAGTACTTC	CASSGSAAYEQYF
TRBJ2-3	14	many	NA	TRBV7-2	TGTGCCAGCAGCTTAGCACTAACACTGGATACGCAGTATTTT	CASSLALTLDTQYF
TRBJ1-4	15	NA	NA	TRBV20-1	TGCAGTGCAAAAACACAGGACCTGGGATTTGAAAAACTGTTTTTT	CSAKTQDLGFEKLFF
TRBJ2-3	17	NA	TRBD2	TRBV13	TGTGCCAGCAGCTTAGGTACGGGACTAGAGATCACAGATACGCAGTATTTT	CASSLGTGLEITDTQYF
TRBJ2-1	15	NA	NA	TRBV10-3	TGTGCCACGCAATGGACTAGCGGGACAGGGGGTGAGCAGTTCTTC	CATQWTSGTGGEQFF
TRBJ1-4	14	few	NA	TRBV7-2	TGTGCCAGCAGCTTAGAGGCAGGGCGCGAAAAACTGTTTTTT	CASSLEAGREKLFF
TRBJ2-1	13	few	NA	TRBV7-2	TGTGCCAGCAGCTTTGACGGGTGGGATGAGCAGTTCTTC	CASSFDGWDEQFF
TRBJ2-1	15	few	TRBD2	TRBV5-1	TGCGCCAGCGTCCGGACTAGCGGGTCCTACAATGAGCAGTTCTTC	CASVRTSGSYNEQFF
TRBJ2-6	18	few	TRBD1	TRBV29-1	TGCAGCGTTGTAACTATAGGACAGGGGGCGCCTGGGGCCAACGTCCTGACTTTC	CSVVTIGQGAPGANVLTF
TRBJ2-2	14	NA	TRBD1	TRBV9	TGTGCCAGCAGACCGGGACAGGGGATCGGGGAGCTGTTTTTT	CASRPGQGIGELFF
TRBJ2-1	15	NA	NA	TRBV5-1	TGCGCCAGCAGCTCCTTGGACCGGAGCTACTATGAGCAGTTCTTC	CASSSLDRSYYEQFF
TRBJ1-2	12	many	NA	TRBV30	TGTGCCTTCGGTCGGGCCAACTATGGCTACACCTTC	CAFGRANYGYTF
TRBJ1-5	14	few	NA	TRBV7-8	TGTGCCAGCAGCTTAGTGTCACCTGATCAGCCCCAGCATTTT	CASSLVSPDQPQHF